Below, one T cell receptor beta chain is given with its context. As yet, its antigen is unknown. Profiled with immunoSEQ multiplex PCR; TCRdb holds only in-frame clones, not every one. The sample consists of roughly 16,000 clones, 80% of them appearing once. This sample was included in a study of T cell clones after liver transplantation. Background on the study: Until 12-24 months post-transplant, subjects got standard immunosuppression and no induction. Samples came pre-transplant, pre-randomization before withdrawal, and post-randomization after withdrawal ended. Study-level points and caveats: Graft donor-reactive T cells possibly entered the graft instead of undergoing deletion.

Per germline, CDR1 SGHNT and CDR2 YYREEE (reference sequence). The CDR3 length is 13 residues. The germline V and J ends were trimmed by 2 bases and 1 base, with 6 bases remaining between them. Unstimulated PBMCs were sorted into CD3+CD4+ and CD3+CD8+ populations. Sequenced material: CD8+ T cells from blood, taken around 50 months after liver transplant. The origin of this receptor is a human patient who received a liver transplant. Some T cells may have come from the graft donor. The rearrangement links TRBV5-4 to TRBJ1-1, with D hard to call. CDR3 protein: CASSLPSNTEAFF. As DNA, the CDR3 is TGTGCCAGCAGCTTACCTTCGAACACTGAAGCTTTCTTT. Full variable domain (missing parts from reference TRBV5-4 and TRBJ1-1): ETGVTQSPTHLIKTRGQQVTLRCSSQSGHNTVSWYQQALGQGPQFIFQYYREEENGRGNFPPRFSGLQFPNYSSELNVNALELDDSALYLCASSLPSNTEAFFGQGTRLTVV.